The TCR beta chain described here comes from a study of siplizumab effects on memory and regulatory T cells. Sequencing was performed with immunoSEQ multiplex PCR; in TCRdb, only in-frame clones are kept and a portion is missing. The sample has 92,000 or so clones, 85% to 90% seen once; the top ten hold 15%. Trimming took off 8 bases at V and 0 bases at J, with 20 bases between the two ends. The CDR3 runs 17 residues. The germline gives CDR1 LNHDA, CDR2 SQIVND (reference sequence). The sample consisted of CD4+ T cells sorted from blood. The V and J genes are TRBV19 and TRBJ1-5; D gene uncertain. The receptor was derived from a human donor in good health. The CDR3 DNA sequence: TGTGCCAGTTGGGATGGCAACGCACCGCGTAGCAATCAGCCCCAGCATTTT. Its translation is CASWDGNAPRSNQPQHF.